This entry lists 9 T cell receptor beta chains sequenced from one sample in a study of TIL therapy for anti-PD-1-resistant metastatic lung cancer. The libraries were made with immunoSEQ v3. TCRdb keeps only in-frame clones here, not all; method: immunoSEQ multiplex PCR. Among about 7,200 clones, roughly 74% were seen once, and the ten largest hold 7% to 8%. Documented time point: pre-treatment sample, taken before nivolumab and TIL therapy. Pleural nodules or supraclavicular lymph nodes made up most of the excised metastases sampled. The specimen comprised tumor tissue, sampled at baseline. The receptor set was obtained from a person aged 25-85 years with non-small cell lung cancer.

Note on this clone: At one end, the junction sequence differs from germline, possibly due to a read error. The CDR3 region is CATSGQTGTNTQYF. CDR3 coding DNA: TGTGCCACCAGTGGACAGACGGGAACTAATACGCAGTATTTT. The chain couples TRBV27 to TRBJ2-3, with D possibly TRBD1 on 6 matching bases. The germline V gene has CDR1 MNHEY and CDR2 SMNVEV (reference sequence). The CDR3 is 14 residues long.

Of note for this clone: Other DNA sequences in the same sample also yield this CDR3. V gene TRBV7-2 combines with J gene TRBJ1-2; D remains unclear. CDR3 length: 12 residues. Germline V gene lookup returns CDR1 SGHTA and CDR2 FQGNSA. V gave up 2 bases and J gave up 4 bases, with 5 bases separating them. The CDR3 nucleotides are TGTGCCAGCAGCTTAAGGACCTATGGCTACACCTTC. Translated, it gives CASSLRTYGYTF.

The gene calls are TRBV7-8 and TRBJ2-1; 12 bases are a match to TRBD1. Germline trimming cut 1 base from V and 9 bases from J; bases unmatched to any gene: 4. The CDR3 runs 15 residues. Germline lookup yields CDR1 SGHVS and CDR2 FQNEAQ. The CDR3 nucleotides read TGTGCCAGCAGCTTAGGGGGACAGGGGGCTGGTGAGCAGTTCTTC. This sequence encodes CASSLGGQGAGEQFF. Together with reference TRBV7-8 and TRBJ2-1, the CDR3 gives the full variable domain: GAGVSQSPRYKVAKRGQDVALRCDPISGHVSLFWYQQALGQGPEFLTYFQNEAQLDKSGLPSDRFFAERPEGSVSTLKIQRTQQEDSAVYLCASSLGGQGAGEQFFGPGTRLTVL.

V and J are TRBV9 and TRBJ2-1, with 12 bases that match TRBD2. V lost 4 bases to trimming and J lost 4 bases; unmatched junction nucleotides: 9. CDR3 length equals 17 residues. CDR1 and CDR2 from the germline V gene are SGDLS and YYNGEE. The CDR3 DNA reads TGTGCCAGCAGCCCGGGGTGGGGGACTAGCGGGTACAATGAGCAGTTCTTC. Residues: CASSPGWGTSGYNEQFF.

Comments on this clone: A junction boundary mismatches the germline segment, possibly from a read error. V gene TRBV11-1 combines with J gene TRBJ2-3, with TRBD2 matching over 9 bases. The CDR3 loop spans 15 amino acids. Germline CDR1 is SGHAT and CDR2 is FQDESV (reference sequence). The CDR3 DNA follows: TGTGCCAGCAGCGTAGCGGGAGTCGGGACAGATACGCAGTATTTT. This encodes CASSVAGVGTDTQYF.

Here the CDR3 DNA reads TGTGCCAGCAGTGACAGGGACAGGGTTTCAGATACGCAGTATTTT. This sequence encodes CASSDRDRVSDTQYF. The rearrangement links TRBV6-1 to TRBJ2-3; TRBD1 aligns across 9 bases. V shed 3 bases and J 4 bases; nucleotides not matched to a gene: 5. CDR3 length: 15 residues. Per germline, CDR1 MNHNS and CDR2 SASEGT.

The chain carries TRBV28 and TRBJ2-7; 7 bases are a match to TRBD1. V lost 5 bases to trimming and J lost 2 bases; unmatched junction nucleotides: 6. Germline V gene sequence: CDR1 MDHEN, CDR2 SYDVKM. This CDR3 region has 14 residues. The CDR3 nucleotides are TGTGCCAGCAGTCAATACAGGGGAACCTACGAGCAGTACTTC. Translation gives CASSQYRGTYEQYF.

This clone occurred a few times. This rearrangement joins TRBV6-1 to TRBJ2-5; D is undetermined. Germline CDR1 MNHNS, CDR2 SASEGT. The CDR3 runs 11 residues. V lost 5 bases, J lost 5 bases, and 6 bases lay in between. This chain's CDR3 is CASSYGETQYF. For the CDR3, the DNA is TGTGCCAGCAGTTATGGGGAGACCCAGTACTTC.

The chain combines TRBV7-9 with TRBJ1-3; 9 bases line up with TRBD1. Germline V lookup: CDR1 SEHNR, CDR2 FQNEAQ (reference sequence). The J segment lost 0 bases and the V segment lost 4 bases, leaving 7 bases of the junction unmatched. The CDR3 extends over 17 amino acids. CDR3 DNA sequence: TGTGCCAGCAGCTCATCGGGGACAGGGTTCTCTGGAAACACCATATATTTT. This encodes CASSSSGTGFSGNTIYF.